The clone carrying this TCR beta chain showed up just a few times. This sample stems from a study of blood T cell repertoires in COVID-19. Study background: Sites in the United States, Italy and Spain provided acute and convalescent COVID-19 samples.

Under the authors' procedure: Cell counts per sample came from amplifying reference gene primers. Produced via immunoSEQ multiplex PCR; TCRdb's table is partial and in-frame only. Clonal size and the V and J genes are those of that table, whereas D and trimming came from the DNA. The sample carries around 130,000 clones, under 95% recorded once. One Seattle source followed patients from active infection through their disease course. The V gene's germline CDR1 is GTSNPN and CDR2 SVGIG (reference sequence). CDR3 length equals 12 residues. V was cut by 4 bases and J by 1 base, with 7 bases left in between.

Sequenced sample: peripheral blood. The TCR comes from a man aged 55-75 years with COVID-19, enrolled during active disease. The rearrangement links TRBV30 to TRBJ1-1; D remains unclear. CDR3 sequence: CAWTGSNTEAFF. CDR3 coding DNA: TGTGCCTGGACAGGATCGAACACTGAAGCTTTCTTT.